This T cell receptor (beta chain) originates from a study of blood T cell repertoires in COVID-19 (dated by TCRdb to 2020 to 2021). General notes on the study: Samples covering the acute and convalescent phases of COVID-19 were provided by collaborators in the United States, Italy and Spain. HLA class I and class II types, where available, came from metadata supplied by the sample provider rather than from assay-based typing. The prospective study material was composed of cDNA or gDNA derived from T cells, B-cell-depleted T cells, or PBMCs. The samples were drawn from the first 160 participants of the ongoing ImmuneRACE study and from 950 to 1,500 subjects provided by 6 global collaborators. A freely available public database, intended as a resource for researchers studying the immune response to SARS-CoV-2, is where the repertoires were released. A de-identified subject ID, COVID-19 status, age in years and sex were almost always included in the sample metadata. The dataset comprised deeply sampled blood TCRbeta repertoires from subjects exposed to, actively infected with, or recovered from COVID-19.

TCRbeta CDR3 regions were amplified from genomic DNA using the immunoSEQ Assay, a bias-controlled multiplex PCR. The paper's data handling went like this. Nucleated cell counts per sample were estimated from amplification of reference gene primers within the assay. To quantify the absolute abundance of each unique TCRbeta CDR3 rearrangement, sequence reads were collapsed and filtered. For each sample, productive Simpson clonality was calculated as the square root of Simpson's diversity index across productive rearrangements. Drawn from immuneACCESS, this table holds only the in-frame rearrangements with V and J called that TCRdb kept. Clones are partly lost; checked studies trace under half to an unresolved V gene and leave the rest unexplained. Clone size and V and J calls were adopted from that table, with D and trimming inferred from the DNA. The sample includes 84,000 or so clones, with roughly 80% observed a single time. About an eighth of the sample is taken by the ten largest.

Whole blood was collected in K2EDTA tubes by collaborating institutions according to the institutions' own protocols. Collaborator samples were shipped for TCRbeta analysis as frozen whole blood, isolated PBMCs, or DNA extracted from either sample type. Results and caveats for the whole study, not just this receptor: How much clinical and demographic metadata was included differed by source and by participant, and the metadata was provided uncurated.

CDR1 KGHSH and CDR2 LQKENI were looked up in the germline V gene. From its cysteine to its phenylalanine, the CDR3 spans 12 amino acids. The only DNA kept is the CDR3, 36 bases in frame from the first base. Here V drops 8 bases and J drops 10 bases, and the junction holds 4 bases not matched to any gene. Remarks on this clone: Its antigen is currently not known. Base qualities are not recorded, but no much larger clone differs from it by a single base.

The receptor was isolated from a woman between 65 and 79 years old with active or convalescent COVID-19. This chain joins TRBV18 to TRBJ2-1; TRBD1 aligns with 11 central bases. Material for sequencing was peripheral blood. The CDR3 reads CASGQGAREQFF. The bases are TGTGCCAGCGGACAGGGGGCGCGGGAGCAGTTCTTC.